This T cell receptor (beta chain) stems from a study of CD8 T cells in ankylosing spondylitis. The V gene lost 6 bases and the J gene lost 0 bases, with 6 bases spanning the gap. The CDR3 spans 14 residues. Looked up from germline, CDR1 is MNHEY and CDR2 is SMNVEV (reference sequence). Notes on this clonotype: The antigen remains undetermined.

Quantitative 5'-RACE was performed with molecular barcodes, and it yielded the TCR beta libraries. TCRdb recomputed calls from the 5' RACE reads with MiXCR, one row per CDR3 protein. The sample includes some 800,000 distinct CDR3 sequences, 12% seen only once; the top ten take 0.51%. General observations from the study: Blood of patients with ankylosing spondylitis appeared to be characterized by a TCR beta motif of fewer than 10 highly homologous variants. There was reportedly significant enrichment of clones that were disease-linked in matched ankylosing spondylitis synovial fluid. Earlier work had already found some motif variants in reactive arthritis synovial fluid and blood.

The TCR originated in a male donor with ankylosing spondylitis. The sample comprised blood, either unsorted or a sorted T cell fraction (not recorded which). The chain combines TRBV27 with TRBJ2-6, with D uncertain. Here the CDR3 DNA reads TGTGCCAGCAGGCTACACTCTGGGGCCAACGTCCTGACTTTC. Translating it yields CASRLHSGANVLTF.